The 2 T cell receptor beta chains in this list originate from one sample, sequenced in a study of shared clonotypes between healthy human individuals. Only in-frame clones appear in the TCRdb table, and some are missing; sequencing was by immunoSEQ multiplex PCR. The sample contains about 2.3 million clones, about nine tenths of which appear only once. Sequencing was done on a sample of naive CD4+ T cells from PBMCs. Subset noted: CD45RA+ positively selected. The receptors derive from a man younger than 35 in good health. Some clones in this sample may be carry-over from other donors' samples.

The CDR3 spells CASSDRTGGKLFF. In nucleotides, the CDR3 is TGTGCCAGCAGTGACCGGACAGGAGGGAAACTGTTTTTT. The chain employs TRBV2 and TRBJ1-4, with 7 nucleotides matching TRBD1. Germline-derived CDR1 and CDR2 are SNHLY and FYNNEI. The V segment lost 3 bases and the J segment 11 bases; nucleotides outside the gene matches: 6. CDR3 length: 13 residues.

The chain joins TRBV5-1 to TRBJ2-1; tentatively, D is TRBD1 or TRBD2 (5 bases each). The CDR3 is 15 amino acids. Germline CDR1 is SGHRS and CDR2 is YFSETQ. Trimming took 4 bases from V and 9 from J, leaving 20 bases between them. The CDR3, as DNA: TGCGCCAGCAGCACTAGTCATCCCAGGGCTGGTGAGCAGTTCTTC. Translated: CASSTSHPRAGEQFF.